This T cell receptor (beta chain) was found in a study of early T cells in non-severe SARS-CoV-2 infection. The CDR3 covers 12 residues. V lost 2 bases and J lost 1, with 2 bases in between. The germline CDR1 and CDR2 sequences are ENHRY and SYGVKD. This clonotype was seen ten or more times. From the 5' RACE reads, TCRdb called clonotypes with MiXCR, one entry per CDR3 protein. The sample shows tens of thousands of distinct CDR3 sequences, under 7.5% of them seen only once. Source material: whole blood. The clonotype was recovered from an adult who was a healthcare worker with PCR-confirmed SARS-CoV-2 infection or an uninfected control (not recorded which). J is TRBJ2-5 and V is TRBV10-3; no clear D gene. DNA for the CDR3: TGTGCCATCAGTGAGCCCCAAGAGACCCAGTACTTC. It specifies CAISEPQETQYF.